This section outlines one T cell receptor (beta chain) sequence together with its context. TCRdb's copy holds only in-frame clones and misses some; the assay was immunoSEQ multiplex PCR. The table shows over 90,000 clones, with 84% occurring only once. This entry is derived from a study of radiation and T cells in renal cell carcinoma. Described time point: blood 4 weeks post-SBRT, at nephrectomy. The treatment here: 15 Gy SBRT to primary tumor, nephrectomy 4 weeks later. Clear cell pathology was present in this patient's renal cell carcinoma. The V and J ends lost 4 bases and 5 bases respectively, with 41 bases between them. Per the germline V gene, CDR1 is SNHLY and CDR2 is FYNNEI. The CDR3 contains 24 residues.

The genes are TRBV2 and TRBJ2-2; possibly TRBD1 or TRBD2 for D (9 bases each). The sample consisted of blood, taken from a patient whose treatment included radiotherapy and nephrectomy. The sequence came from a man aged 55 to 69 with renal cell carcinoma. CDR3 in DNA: TGTGCCAGCAGTGTTTTGAACAGGGGGCTAGCGGGAACTCCGACCTCCTCCAAAACCGGGGAGCTGTTTTTT. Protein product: CASSVLNRGLAGTPTSSKTGELFF.